The rows below give T cell receptor beta chains drawn from one sample of a study of vaccination and CD4 T cells after COVID-19. TCRdb re-derived calls from the PCR reads in MiXCR, one entry per CDR3 protein. Of about 24,000 distinct CDR3 sequences detected, roughly 46% appear once; the ten largest clones hold about 4.3%. The antigens these receptors bind are not known. Sequencing used CD4+ T cells from blood, cultured in vitro, obtained about 7 months after SARS-CoV-2 vaccination. The receptors were gathered from a human donor who had recovered from COVID-19. The CDR3 runs from the conserved cysteine through the conserved F or W. D genes are given only for firm matches. The listing skips clone size in some rows; elsewhere it reads once, few, many or a size class.

D: NA
length: 13
size: few
V: TRBV27
J: TRBJ2-5
CDR3: CASSFTGQETQYF
DNA: TGTGCCAGCAGTTTCACAGGCCAAGAGACCCAGTACTTC

D: NA
length: 13
size: NA
V: TRBV19
J: TRBJ2-3
CDR3: CASSISFADTQYF
DNA: TGTGCCAGTAGTATAAGTTTCGCAGATACGCAGTATTTT

D: TRBD2
length: 17
size: NA
V: TRBV4-2
J: TRBJ2-1
CDR3: CASSQEPGLAIYNEQFF
DNA: TGTGCCAGCAGCCAAGAGCCGGGACTAGCGATATACAATGAGCAGTTCTTC

D: NA
length: 12
size: few
V: TRBV7-2
J: TRBJ2-4
CDR3: CASSYGGDIQYF
DNA: TGTGCCAGCAGCTACGGGGGAGACATTCAGTACTTC

D: NA
length: 15
size: few
V: TRBV7-8
J: TRBJ1-6
CDR3: CASSERRGGYSPLHF
DNA: TGTGCCAGCAGCGAGCGGCGGGGCGGTTATTCACCCCTCCACTTT

D: NA
length: 15
size: NA
V: TRBV20-1
J: TRBJ2-6
CDR3: CSARDTGSGANVLTF
DNA: TGCAGTGCTAGAGATACAGGCTCTGGGGCCAACGTCCTGACTTTC

D: NA
length: 23
size: NA
V: TRBV1
J: TRBJ2-1
CDR3: CTSSQVIPSGRANEVSSYNEQFF
DNA: TGCACCAGCAGCCAAGTTATCCCCAGCGGGAGGGCCAACGAAGTGAGCTCCTACAATGAGCAGTTCTTC

D: TRBD1
length: 15
size: NA
V: TRBV28
J: TRBJ1-1
CDR3: CASSATGGAHTEAFF
DNA: TGTGCCAGCAGTGCGACAGGGGGCGCTCACACTGAAGCTTTCTTT

D: TRBD2
length: 14
size: NA
V: TRBV7-2
J: TRBJ2-7
CDR3: CASSFTSDSYEQYF
DNA: TGTGCCAGCAGCTTTACTAGCGACTCCTACGAGCAGTACTTC

D: NA
length: 15
size: NA
V: TRBV2
J: TRBJ2-7
CDR3: CASSEALRSGDEQYF
DNA: TGTGCCAGCAGTGAAGCGCTTCGTTCAGGCGACGAGCAGTACTTC

D: NA
length: 14
size: few
V: TRBV28
J: TRBJ2-5
CDR3: CASSRGAASETQYF
DNA: TGTGCCAGCAGTCGGGGAGCTGCAAGTGAGACCCAGTACTTC

D: TRBD2
length: 16
size: NA
V: TRBV6-5
J: TRBJ2-5
CDR3: CASSYRVAGVRETQYF
DNA: TGTGCCAGCAGTTACCGGGTAGCGGGAGTACGAGAGACCCAGTACTTC

D: TRBD1
length: 15
size: NA
V: TRBV6-1
J: TRBJ1-2
CDR3: CASSPRDRGDYGYTF
DNA: TGTGCCAGCAGTCCCCGGGACAGGGGAGACTATGGCTACACCTTC

D: NA
length: 14
size: few
V: TRBV20-1
J: TRBJ2-7
CDR3: CSARDTVISYEQYF
DNA: TGCAGTGCTAGAGATACAGTAATCTCCTACGAGCAGTACTTC

D: NA
length: 12
size: NA
V: TRBV15
J: TRBJ1-5
CDR3: CATSRDRQPQHF
DNA: TGTGCCACCAGCAGAGATCGTCAGCCCCAGCATTTT

D: NA
length: 15
size: NA
V: TRBV10-3
J: TRBJ2-5
CDR3: CAIRGDRGTQETQYF
DNA: TGTGCCATCAGGGGCGACCGGGGGACCCAAGAGACCCAGTACTTC

D: NA
length: 15
size: NA
V: TRBV28
J: TRBJ2-5
CDR3: CASRRLGGPQETQYF
DNA: TGTGCCAGCAGAAGGCTAGGGGGGCCGCAAGAGACCCAGTACTTC

D: TRBD2
length: 16
size: NA
V: TRBV20-1
J: TRBJ2-3
CDR3: CSAKAIAGGSTDTQYF
DNA: TGCAGTGCTAAAGCGATAGCGGGGGGGAGCACAGATACGCAGTATTTT

D: TRBD1
length: 13
size: few
V: TRBV20-1
J: TRBJ1-2
CDR3: CSATRTGPYGYTF
DNA: TGCAGTGCTACGAGGACAGGGCCATATGGCTACACCTTC

D: TRBD1
length: 13
size: NA
V: TRBV28
J: TRBJ2-7
CDR3: CASRTGQGREQYF
DNA: TGTGCCAGCAGAACAGGACAGGGCCGGGAGCAGTACTTC

D: NA
length: 14
size: NA
V: TRBV20-1
J: TRBJ1-2
CDR3: CSASGFGGGVGYTF
DNA: TGCAGTGCTAGTGGGTTCGGGGGCGGCGTCGGCTACACCTTC

D: TRBD2
length: 17
size: NA
V: TRBV5-1
J: TRBJ2-5
CDR3: CASSIQGTSGNQETQYF
DNA: TGCGCCAGCAGCATACAAGGGACTAGCGGGAACCAAGAGACCCAGTACTTC

D: TRBD1
length: 16
size: few
V: TRBV6-1
J: TRBJ1-1
CDR3: CASSRQGGIMNTEAFF
DNA: TGTGCCAGCAGTCGACAGGGGGGGATCATGAACACTGAAGCTTTCTTT

D: TRBD2
length: 14
size: few
V: TRBV11-3
J: TRBJ2-2
CDR3: CASSLAGGTGELFF
DNA: TGTGCCAGCAGCTTAGCGGGAGGGACCGGGGAGCTGTTTTTT

D: NA
length: 13
size: few
V: TRBV11-1
J: TRBJ1-1
CDR3: CASSLEMNTEAFF
DNA: TGTGCCAGCAGTTTAGAGATGAACACTGAAGCTTTCTTT

D: TRBD2
length: 14
size: NA
V: TRBV20-1
J: TRBJ2-1
CDR3: CSASLAGAYNEQFF
DNA: TGCAGTGCTAGTTTAGCGGGTGCCTACAATGAGCAGTTCTTC

D: NA
length: 16
size: NA
V: TRBV6-1
J: TRBJ2-3
CDR3: CASSPRRDKWADTQYF
DNA: TGTGCCAGCAGTCCCCGCCGGGACAAGTGGGCAGATACGCAGTATTTT

D: TRBD2
length: 18
size: NA
V: TRBV15
J: TRBJ2-2
CDR3: CATSREGLAGVRAGELFF
DNA: TGTGCCACCAGCAGAGAAGGACTAGCGGGAGTTCGTGCCGGGGAGCTGTTTTTT

D: TRBD1
length: 13
size: NA
V: TRBV7-9
J: TRBJ1-5
CDR3: CASSRTGEQPQHF
DNA: TGTGCCAGCAGCCGTACAGGGGAGCAGCCCCAGCATTTT

D: TRBD1
length: 15
size: few
V: TRBV7-2
J: TRBJ2-7
CDR3: CASSLVGDRLYEQYF
DNA: TGTGCCAGCAGCTTAGTGGGGGACAGGCTCTACGAGCAGTACTTC

D: NA
length: 15
size: few
V: TRBV7-2
J: TRBJ2-1
CDR3: CASSLGGGNYNEQFF
DNA: TGTGCCAGCAGCTTAGGGGGGGGCAACTACAATGAGCAGTTCTTC

D: TRBD1
length: 15
size: few
V: TRBV24-1
J: TRBJ2-5
CDR3: CATSEPGQVQETQYF
DNA: TGTGCCACCAGTGAACCCGGACAGGTCCAAGAGACCCAGTACTTC

D: NA
length: 14
size: NA
V: TRBV7-9
J: TRBJ1-2
CDR3: CASRFNQGTEGYTF
DNA: TGTGCCAGCAGATTTAATCAGGGGACGGAAGGCTACACCTTC

D: NA
length: 13
size: few
V: TRBV19
J: TRBJ2-3
CDR3: CASSSTQQNTQYF
DNA: TGTGCCAGTAGTTCAACCCAGCAGAATACGCAGTATTTT

D: NA
length: 15
size: few
V: TRBV27
J: TRBJ2-7
CDR3: CASSLRGDTTYEQYF
DNA: TGTGCCAGCAGTTTACGAGGGGACACAACCTACGAGCAGTACTTC

D: NA
length: 14
size: NA
V: TRBV20-1
J: TRBJ1-5
CDR3: CSARDGQVYQPQHF
DNA: TGCAGTGCTAGAGATGGGCAGGTATATCAGCCCCAGCATTTT

D: TRBD2
length: 16
size: NA
V: TRBV20-1
J: TRBJ2-3
CDR3: CSARVRISGSTDTQYF
DNA: TGCAGTGCTAGGGTGAGGATTAGCGGGAGCACAGATACGCAGTATTTT

D: TRBD2
length: 16
size: NA
V: TRBV7-8
J: TRBJ2-3
CDR3: CASSALAGLSTDTQYF
DNA: TGTGCCAGCAGCGCCCTAGCGGGTCTTAGCACAGATACGCAGTATTTT

D: NA
length: 16
size: NA
V: TRBV6-2/TRBV6-3
J: TRBJ2-2
CDR3: CASSWGDRTNTGELFF
DNA: TGTGCCAGCAGTTGGGGAGATCGAACGAACACCGGGGAGCTGTTTTTT

D: TRBD1
length: 14
size: NA
V: TRBV28
J: TRBJ2-7
CDR3: CASSLLGTAYEQYF
DNA: TGTGCCAGCAGTTTATTAGGGACAGCCTACGAGCAGTACTTC

D: NA
length: 12
size: NA
V: TRBV28
J: TRBJ2-4
CDR3: CASRRTSNIQYF
DNA: TGTGCCAGCAGGAGGACTTCGAACATTCAGTACTTC

D: TRBD1
length: 14
size: NA
V: TRBV28
J: TRBJ1-2
CDR3: CASSGTGVPHGYTF
DNA: TGTGCCAGCAGTGGGACAGGGGTCCCTCATGGCTACACCTTC

D: TRBD1
length: 16
size: NA
V: TRBV20-1
J: TRBJ1-2
CDR3: CSAQGGEGALGYGYTF
DNA: TGCAGTGCCCAGGGTGGAGAGGGGGCGCTTGGGTATGGCTACACCTTC

D: NA
length: 15
size: NA
V: TRBV27
J: TRBJ2-7
CDR3: CASSLLGRDPYEQYF
DNA: TGTGCCAGCAGTTTATTGGGGCGGGATCCCTACGAGCAGTACTTC

D: NA
length: 18
size: NA
V: TRBV7-8
J: TRBJ2-1
CDR3: CASSLNRWGARNYNEQFF
DNA: TGTGCCAGCAGCTTAAATCGGTGGGGGGCTCGAAACTACAATGAGCAGTTCTTC

D: NA
length: 13
size: NA
V: TRBV7-9
J: TRBJ2-3
CDR3: CASSPESTDTQYF
DNA: TGTGCCAGCAGCCCCGAGAGCACAGATACGCAGTATTTT